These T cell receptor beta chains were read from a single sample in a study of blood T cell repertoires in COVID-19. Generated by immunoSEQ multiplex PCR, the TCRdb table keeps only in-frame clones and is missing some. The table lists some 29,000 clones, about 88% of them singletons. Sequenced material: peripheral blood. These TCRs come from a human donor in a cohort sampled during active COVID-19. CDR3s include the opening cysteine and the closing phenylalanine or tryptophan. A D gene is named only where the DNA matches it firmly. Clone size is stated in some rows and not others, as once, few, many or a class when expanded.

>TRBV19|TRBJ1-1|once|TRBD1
CASSPGGRTEAFF
TGTGCCAGTAGCCCAGGGGGGAGGACTGAAGCTTTCTTT
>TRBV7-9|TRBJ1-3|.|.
CASSLGGERNTIYF
TGTGCCAGCAGCTTGGGAGGGGAGAGAAACACCATATATTTT
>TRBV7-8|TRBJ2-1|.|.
CASSLAGAGPYNEQFF
TGTGCCAGCAGCTTAGCTGGGGCTGGTCCCTACAATGAGCAGTTCTTC
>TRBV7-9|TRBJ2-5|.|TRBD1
CASSLYGTGGEETQYF
TGTGCCAGCAGTCTATACGGGACAGGGGGCGAAGAGACCCAGTACTTC
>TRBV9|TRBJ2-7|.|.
CASSVSQGAYEQYF
TGTGCCAGCAGCGTAAGTCAGGGTGCCTACGAGCAGTACTTC
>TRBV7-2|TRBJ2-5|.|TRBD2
CASSLAGGVETQYF
TGTGCCAGCAGCTTAGCGGGGGGGGTCGAGACCCAGTACTTC
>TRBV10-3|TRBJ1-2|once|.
CAISEVGGTDGYTF
TGTGCCATCAGTGAAGTCGGGGGAACGGATGGCTACACCTTC
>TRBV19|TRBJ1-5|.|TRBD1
CASIGQGGHQPQHF
TGTGCCAGTATTGGACAGGGAGGGCATCAGCCCCAGCATTTT
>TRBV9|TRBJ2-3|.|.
CASSVQGTGGTDTQYF
TGTGCCAGCAGCGTACAAGGGACGGGGGGCACAGATACGCAGTATTTT
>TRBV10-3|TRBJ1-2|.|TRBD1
CAISPGTGYGYTF
TGTGCCATCAGCCCCGGGACAGGCTATGGCTACACCTTC
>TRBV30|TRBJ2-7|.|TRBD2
CAWKPPGTSQSEQYF
TGTGCCTGGAAGCCTCCCGGGACTAGCCAAAGCGAGCAGTACTTC
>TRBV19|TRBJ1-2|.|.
CASTIQSPEIYGYTF
TGTGCCAGTACGATACAGTCTCCAGAAATCTATGGCTACACCTTC
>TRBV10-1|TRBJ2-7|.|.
CASKQRLTNRDEQYF
TGCGCCAGCAAACAGAGACTTACGAACAGGGACGAGCAGTACTTC
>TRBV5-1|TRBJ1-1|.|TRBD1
CASSSTDRRLNTEAFF
TGCGCCAGCAGCTCAACGGACAGGCGGTTGAACACTGAAGCTTTCTTT
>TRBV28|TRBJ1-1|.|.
CASSLAGRETEAFF
TGTGCCAGCAGTTTAGCTGGGAGGGAGACTGAAGCTTTCTTT
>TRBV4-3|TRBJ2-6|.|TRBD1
CASSQATGTGPLSSGANVLTF
TGCGCCAGCAGCCAAGCTACCGGGACAGGCCCCCTCAGCTCTGGGGCCAACGTCCTGACTTTC
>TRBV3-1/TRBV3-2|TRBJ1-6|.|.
CASTPGGVNSPLHF
TGTGCCAGCACCCCCGGCGGGGTGAATTCACCCCTCCACTTT
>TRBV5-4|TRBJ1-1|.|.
CASSASMYTEAFF
TGTGCCAGCAGCGCGAGTATGTACACTGAAGCTTTCTTT
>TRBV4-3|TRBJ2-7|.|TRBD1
CASSQDSGTGSHEQYF
TGCGCCAGCAGCCAAGATTCCGGGACAGGGTCACACGAGCAGTACTTC
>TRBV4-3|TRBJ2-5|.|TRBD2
CASSQTAGGPLQETQYF
TGCGCCAGCAGCCAAACGGCGGGGGGCCCGCTCCAAGAGACCCAGTACTTC
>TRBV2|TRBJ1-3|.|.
CASSAAGFGNTIYF
TGTGCCAGCAGTGCGGCAGGATTTGGAAACACCATATATTTT
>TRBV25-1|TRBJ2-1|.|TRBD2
CASSKLAGGSFSYNEQFF
TGTGCCAGCAGTAAACTAGCGGGGGGCTCATTCTCCTACAATGAGCAGTTCTTC
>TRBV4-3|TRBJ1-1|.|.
CASSPGQRNTEAFF
TGCGCCAGCAGCCCAGGACAGCGGAACACTGAAGCTTTCTTT
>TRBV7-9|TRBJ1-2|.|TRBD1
CASSRNDRGYGYTF
TGTGCCAGCAGCCGGAACGACAGGGGGTATGGCTACACCTTC
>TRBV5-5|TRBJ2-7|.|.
CASSSPGHHSYEQYF
TGTGCCAGCAGCTCCCCGGGACACCACTCCTACGAGCAGTACTTC
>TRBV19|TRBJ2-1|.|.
CASSIRPTERPYNEQFF
TGTGCCAGTAGTATTCGACCCACTGAGCGTCCCTACAATGAGCAGTTCTTC
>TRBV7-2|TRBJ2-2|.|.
CASSLDGGANTGELFF
TGTGCCAGCAGCTTAGATGGGGGGGCAAACACCGGGGAGCTGTTTTTT
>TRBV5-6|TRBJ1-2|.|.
CASTPGMGASYGYTF
TGTGCCAGCACCCCAGGGATGGGGGCTAGCTATGGCTACACCTTC
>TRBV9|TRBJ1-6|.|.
CASSVGTGENSPLHF
TGTGCCAGCAGCGTAGGGACGGGAGAGAATTCACCCCTCCACTTT
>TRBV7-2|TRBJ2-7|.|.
CASSSPHGFGEVYEQYF
TGTGCCAGCAGCTCCCCCCACGGCTTCGGAGAGGTCTACGAGCAGTACTTC
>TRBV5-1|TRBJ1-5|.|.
CASSPDTRNQPQHF
TGCGCCAGCAGCCCGGACACTCGCAATCAGCCCCAGCATTTT
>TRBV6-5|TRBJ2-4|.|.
CASSLLRLGGNIQYF
TGTGCCAGCAGTCTTCTTAGACTTGGAGGGAACATTCAGTACTTC
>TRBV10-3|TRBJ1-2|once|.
CAIRPGGGNGYTF
TGTGCCATCAGACCAGGTGGGGGGAATGGCTACACCTTC
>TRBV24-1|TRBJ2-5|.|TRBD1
CATSDARTGQETQYF
TGTGCCACCAGTGATGCGAGGACAGGACAAGAGACCCAGTACTTC
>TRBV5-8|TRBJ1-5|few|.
CASSSDSFTIAGQPQHF
TGTGCCAGCAGCTCCGACAGTTTCACTATAGCAGGTCAGCCCCAGCATTTT
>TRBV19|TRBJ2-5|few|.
CASSIDRGMDQETQYF
TGTGCCAGTAGTATAGACAGGGGAATGGACCAAGAGACCCAGTACTTC
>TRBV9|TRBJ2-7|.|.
CASSLWGGRDEQYF
TGTGCCAGCAGCCTCTGGGGGGGCAGGGACGAGCAGTACTTC